This T cell receptor beta chain was identified in a study of blood T cell repertoires in COVID-19. At the level of the study: COVID-19 samples from acute and convalescent phases originated in the United States, Italy and Spain. Sources were T cells, B-cell-depleted T cells, or PBMCs; the material itself was cDNA or gDNA.

The germline CDR1 and CDR2 sequences are ENHRY and SYGVKD. Germline trimming cut 6 bases from V and 3 bases from J; bases unmatched to any gene: 3. The CDR3 consists of 14 residues. Under the authors' procedure: Cell counts per sample came from amplifying reference gene primers. Libraries were prepared by immunoSEQ multiplex PCR; TCRdb keeps only in-frame clonotypes and omits some of them. The DNA was the basis for D and trimming; V, J and clone size are from that table. The sample carries 200,000 to 300,000 clones, 83% recorded once. Material: peripheral blood. The chain couples TRBV10-3 to TRBJ1-2; 11 positions agree with TRBD1. This TCR was recovered from a human donor in a cohort sampled during active COVID-19. The CDR3 is CAISPGQGDYGYTF. The CDR3 nucleotides are TGTGCCATCAGCCCGGGACAGGGGGACTATGGCTACACCTTC.